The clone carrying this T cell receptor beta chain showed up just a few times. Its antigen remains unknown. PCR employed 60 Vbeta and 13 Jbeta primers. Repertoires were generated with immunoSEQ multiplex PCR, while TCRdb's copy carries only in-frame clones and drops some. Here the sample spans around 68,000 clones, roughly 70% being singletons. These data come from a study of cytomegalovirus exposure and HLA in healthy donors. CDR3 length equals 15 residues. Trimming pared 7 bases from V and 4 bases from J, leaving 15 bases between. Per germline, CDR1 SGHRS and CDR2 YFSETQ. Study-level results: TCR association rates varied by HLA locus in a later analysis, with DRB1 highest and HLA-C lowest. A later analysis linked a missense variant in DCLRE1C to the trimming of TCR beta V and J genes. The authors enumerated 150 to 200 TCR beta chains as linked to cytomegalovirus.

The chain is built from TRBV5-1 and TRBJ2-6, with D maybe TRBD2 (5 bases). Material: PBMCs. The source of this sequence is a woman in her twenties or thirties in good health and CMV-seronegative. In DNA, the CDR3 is TGCGCCAGCGGTACCGGGGATGTGGGGGCCAACGTCCTGACTTTC. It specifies CASGTGDVGANVLTF.